These 15 T cell receptor beta chains originate from one sample sequenced in a study of cytomegalovirus exposure and HLA in healthy donors. Primers included in the PCR were 60 Vbeta and 13 Jbeta primers. Assay used: immunoSEQ multiplex PCR; TCRdb lists only in-frame clones, some missing. The sample carries about 170,000 clones, around 76% recorded once. The sequenced sample consisted of PBMCs. These receptors came from a woman under 40 in good health and CMV-seropositive.

The CDR3 region has the DNA TGTGCCAGCTCACAGGACTTGAACACTGAAGCTTTCTTT. Residues: CASSQDLNTEAFF. The genes are TRBV18 and TRBJ1-1, with no clear D. With 4 bases removed from V and 0 bases from J, the gap between germline ends came to 6 bases. Germline values: CDR1 KGHSH, CDR2 LQKENI. The CDR3 length is 13 residues.

The V and J genes are TRBV5-8 and TRBJ1-3; tentative D call: TRBD1 (6 bases). Deletions cut 4 bases from V and 0 bases from J, with 17 bases between. Per germline, CDR1 SGHTS and CDR2 YDEGEE. This CDR3 has 17 residues. CDR3 loop: CASSRKGQGHSGNTIYF. The CDR3 DNA is TGTGCCAGCAGCCGGAAGGGGCAGGGGCACTCTGGAAACACCATATATTTT.

V gene TRBV30 combines with J gene TRBJ1-3; 7 bases are a match to TRBD1. V was clipped by 8 bases and J by 2 bases; unmatched bases: 15. Germline assignment: CDR1 GTSNPN and CDR2 SVGIG (reference sequence). The CDR3 runs 16 residues. This CDR3 is CALSTAGGLTGNTIYF. The CDR3 DNA follows: TGTGCCCTCTCCACCGCAGGGGGTTTAACTGGAAACACCATATATTTT.

The rearrangement joins TRBV5-1 to TRBJ2-7; 8 positions match TRBD2. The CDR3 is 14 residues long. The J segment lost 3 bases and the V segment lost 0 bases, leaving 2 bases of the junction unmatched. The germline V gene encodes CDR1 SGHRS and CDR2 YFSETQ. The CDR3 sequence is CASSLVSGSYEQYF. CDR3 bases: TGCGCCAGCAGCTTGGTCAGCGGGAGCTACGAGCAGTACTTC.

V gene TRBV5-6 combines with J gene TRBJ2-1, with a weak D call TRBD2 (7 bases). Germline lookup yields CDR1 SGHDT and CDR2 YYEEEE. CDR3 length equals 13 residues. V dropped 4 bases and J dropped 15 bases, with 20 bases sitting between them. In DNA form, the CDR3 reads TGTGCCAGCAGCCTTGGCTGGGGGGGAGGGGGGTTCTTC. Its protein product is CASSLGWGGGGFF. The variable domain in full, with the rest retrieved from reference TRBV5-6 and TRBJ2-1, is DAGVTQSPTHLIKTRGQQVTLRCSPKSGHDTVSWYQQALGQGPQFIFQYYEEEERQRGNFPDRFSGHQFPNYSSELNVNALLLGDSALYLCASSLGWGGGGFFGPGTRLTVL.

The chain carries TRBV6-1 and TRBJ1-2, with 8 bases fitting TRBD1. Germline V gene sequence: CDR1 MNHNS, CDR2 SASEGT. V was pared by 3 bases and J by 3 bases, with 6 bases of the junction left unmatched. The CDR3 loop spans 15 amino acids. As DNA, the CDR3 is TGTGCCAGCAGTGATCCAGGCAGGGGGCACTATGGCTACACCTTC. Translating it yields CASSDPGRGHYGYTF.

This clone has only a few counts. The chain combines TRBV9 with TRBJ2-3; TRBD2 is a possible D gene (6 bases). CDR3 size: 14 residues. Trimming removed 2 bases at V and 3 bases at J, with 10 bases between. CDR1 is SGDLS and CDR2 is YYNGEE in the germline V gene. The CDR3 DNA is TGTGCCAGCAGCGTGGGCGGGACGACAGATACGCAGTATTTT. Amino acid sequence: CASSVGGTTDTQYF.

J is TRBJ2-5 and V is TRBV7-2; possibly TRBD1 for D (5 bases). Germline V gene sequence: CDR1 SGHTA, CDR2 FQGNSA. This CDR3 contains 14 residues. Between the trimmed V and J ends, which lost 5 bases and 2 bases, there was a span of 12 bases. The CDR3 DNA sequence: TGTGCCAGCAGCGCGAACAGGTGGCAAGAGACCCAGTACTTC. Translated: CASSANRWQETQYF.

J is TRBJ1-2 and V is TRBV7-9, with D possibly TRBD1 on 5 matching bases. CDR1 and CDR2 (germline): SEHNR, FQNEAQ (reference sequence). Trimming pared 2 bases from V and 6 bases from J, leaving 19 bases between. CDR3 length: 16 residues. The chain's CDR3 is CASSLLSGMTGDGYTF. DNA of the CDR3: TGTGCCAGCAGCTTATTATCAGGGATGACTGGCGATGGCTACACCTTC.

The rearrangement uses TRBV4-3 and TRBJ1-4; D is unresolved. The V and J ends lost 1 base and 4 bases respectively, with 7 bases between them. The length of the CDR3 is 14 residues. The V gene's germline CDR1 is LGHNA and CDR2 YSLEER. The CDR3 bases are TGCGCCAGCAGCCAAGCCGTCCTTAATGAAAAACTGTTTTTT. Its translation: CASSQAVLNEKLFF.

The chain recombines TRBV7-9 with TRBJ2-1; 8 bases are shared with TRBD2. Germline-derived CDR1 and CDR2 are SEHNR and FQNEAQ (reference sequence). The CDR3 extends over 14 amino acids. V gave up 3 bases and J gave up 5 bases; unmatched junction bases: 3. CDR3 nucleotide sequence: TGTGCCAGCAGCTTTAGCGGGACCGACAATGAGCAGTTCTTC. Amino acid sequence: CASSFSGTDNEQFF.

The chain recombines TRBV7-9 with TRBJ1-3; the D is unclear. The germline V gene has CDR1 SEHNR and CDR2 FQNEAQ (reference sequence). This CDR3 has 12 residues. Deletions cut 3 bases from V and 4 bases from J, with 4 bases between. CDR3 sequence (DNA): TGTGCCAGCAGCTTCGGGGGAAACACCATATATTTT. Protein product: CASSFGGNTIYF.

The chain uses TRBV30 and TRBJ1-1; TRBD1 might be the D (5 bases). V was pared by 4 bases and J by 6 bases, with 12 bases between. There are 12 residues in the CDR3. Germline CDR1 reads GTSNPN; CDR2 reads SVGIG (reference sequence). The CDR3 sequence is CAWTPGTAEAFF. The CDR3 coding sequence is TGTGCCTGGACCCCCGGGACTGCTGAAGCTTTCTTT.

CDR3 sequence: CASSGGGRTFF. In DNA, the CDR3 is TGTGCCAGCAGTGGAGGGGGAAGAACTTTCTTT. The chain joins TRBV6-4 to TRBJ1-1, with a weak D call TRBD1 (6 bases). The CDR3 spans 11 residues. CDR1 and CDR2 (germline): MRHNA, SNTAGT. With 4 bases removed from V and 12 bases from J, the gap between germline ends came to 12 bases.

This clone was recorded a few times. The J gene is TRBJ1-1, the V gene TRBV27; D call uncertain. The germline CDR1 and CDR2 sequences are MNHEY and SMNVEV (reference sequence). V shed 2 bases and J shed 4 bases, with 14 bases lying between them. The CDR3 extends over 15 amino acids. The CDR3 nucleotides read TGTGCCAGCAGTTTAACCGCCGGGGAACCCACTGAAGCTTTCTTT. Protein: CASSLTAGEPTEAFF.